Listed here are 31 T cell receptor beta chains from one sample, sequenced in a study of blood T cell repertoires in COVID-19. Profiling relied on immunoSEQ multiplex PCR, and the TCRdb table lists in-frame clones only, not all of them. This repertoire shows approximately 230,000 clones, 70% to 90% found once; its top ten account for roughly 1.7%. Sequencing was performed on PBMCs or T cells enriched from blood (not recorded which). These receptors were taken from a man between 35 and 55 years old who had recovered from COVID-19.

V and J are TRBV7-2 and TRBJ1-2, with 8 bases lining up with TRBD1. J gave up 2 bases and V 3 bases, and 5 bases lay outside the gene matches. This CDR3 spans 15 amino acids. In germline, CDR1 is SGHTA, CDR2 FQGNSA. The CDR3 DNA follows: TGTGCCAGCAGCTTCGCCACAGGGGGAAACTATGGCTACACCTTC. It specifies CASSFATGGNYGYTF.

DNA for the CDR3: TGTGCCAGCAGTGGGCGGGGACACGAGCAGTACTTC. This translates into CASSGRGHEQYF. V gene TRBV28 combines with J gene TRBJ2-7; tentatively, D is TRBD2 (6 bases). The CDR3 is 12 amino acids. CDR1 and CDR2 (germline): MDHEN, SYDVKM. Trimming took 5 bases from V and 5 from J, leaving 10 bases between them.

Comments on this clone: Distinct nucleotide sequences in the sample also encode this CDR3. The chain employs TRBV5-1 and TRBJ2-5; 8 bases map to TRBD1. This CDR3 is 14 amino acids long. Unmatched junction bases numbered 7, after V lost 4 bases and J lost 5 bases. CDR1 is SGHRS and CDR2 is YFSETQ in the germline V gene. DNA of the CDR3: TGCGCCAGCAGCCTCGGACAGGGTGTGGAGACCCAGTACTTC. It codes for CASSLGQGVETQYF.

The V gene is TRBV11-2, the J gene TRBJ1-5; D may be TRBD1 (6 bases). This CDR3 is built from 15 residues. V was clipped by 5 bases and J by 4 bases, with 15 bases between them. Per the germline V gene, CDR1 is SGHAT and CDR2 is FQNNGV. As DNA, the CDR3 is TGTGCCAGCAGCGAGAGTCCACAGGGAAATCAGCCCCAGCATTTT. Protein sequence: CASSESPQGNQPQHF.

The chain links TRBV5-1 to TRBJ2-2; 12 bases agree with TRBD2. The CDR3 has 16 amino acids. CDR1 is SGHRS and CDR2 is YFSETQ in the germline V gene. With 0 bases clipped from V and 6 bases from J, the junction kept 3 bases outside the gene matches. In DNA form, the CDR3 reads TGCGCCAGCAGCTTGGACACTAGCGGGAGGTCCGGGGAGCTGTTTTTT. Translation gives CASSLDTSGRSGELFF.

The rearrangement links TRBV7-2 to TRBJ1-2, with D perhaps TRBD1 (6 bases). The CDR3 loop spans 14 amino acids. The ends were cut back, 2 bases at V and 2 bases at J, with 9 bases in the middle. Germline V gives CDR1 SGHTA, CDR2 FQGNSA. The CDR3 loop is CASSLPGQNYGYTF. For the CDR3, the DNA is TGTGCCAGCAGCTTACCTGGACAGAACTATGGCTACACCTTC.

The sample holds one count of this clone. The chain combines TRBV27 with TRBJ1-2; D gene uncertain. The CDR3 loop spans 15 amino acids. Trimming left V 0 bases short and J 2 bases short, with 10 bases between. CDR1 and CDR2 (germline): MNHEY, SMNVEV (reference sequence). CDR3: CASSLSPAGNYGYTF. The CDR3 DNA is TGTGCCAGCAGTTTATCCCCAGCCGGGAACTATGGCTACACCTTC.

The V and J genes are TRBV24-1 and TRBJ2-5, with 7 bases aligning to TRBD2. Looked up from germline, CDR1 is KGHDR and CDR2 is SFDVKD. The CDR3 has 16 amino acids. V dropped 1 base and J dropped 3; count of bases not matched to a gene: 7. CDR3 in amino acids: CATSDFRGRDKETQYF. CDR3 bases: TGTGCCACCAGTGATTTTCGAGGGAGGGATAAAGAGACCCAGTACTTC.

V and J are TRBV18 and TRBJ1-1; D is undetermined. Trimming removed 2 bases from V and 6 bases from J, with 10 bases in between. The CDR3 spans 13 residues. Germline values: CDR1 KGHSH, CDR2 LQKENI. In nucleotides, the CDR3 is TGTGCCAGCTCACCAAACTGGAGCTCTGAAGCTTTCTTT. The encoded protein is CASSPNWSSEAFF.

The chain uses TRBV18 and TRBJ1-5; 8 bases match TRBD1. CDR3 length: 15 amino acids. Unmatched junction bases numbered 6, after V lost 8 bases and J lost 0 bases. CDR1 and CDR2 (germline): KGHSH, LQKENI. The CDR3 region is CASADRGSSNQPQHF. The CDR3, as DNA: TGTGCCAGCGCTGACAGGGGCTCTAGCAATCAGCCCCAGCATTTT.

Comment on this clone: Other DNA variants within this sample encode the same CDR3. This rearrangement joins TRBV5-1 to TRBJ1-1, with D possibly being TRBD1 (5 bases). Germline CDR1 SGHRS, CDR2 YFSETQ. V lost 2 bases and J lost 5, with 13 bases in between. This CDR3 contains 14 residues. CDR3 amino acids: CASSLRGAGTEAFF. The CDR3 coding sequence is TGCGCCAGCAGCTTAAGGGGCGCGGGGACTGAAGCTTTCTTT.

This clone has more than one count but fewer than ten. CDR3 nucleotides: TGCGCCAGCAGCTTCCGGGGTGACGAGCAGTACTTC. It yields the protein CASSFRGDEQYF. The chain joins TRBV5-1 to TRBJ2-7; D possibly corresponds to TRBD2 (5 bases). V lost 2 bases and J lost 5, with 8 bases in between. Germline V lookup: CDR1 SGHRS, CDR2 YFSETQ. The CDR3 totals 12 residues.

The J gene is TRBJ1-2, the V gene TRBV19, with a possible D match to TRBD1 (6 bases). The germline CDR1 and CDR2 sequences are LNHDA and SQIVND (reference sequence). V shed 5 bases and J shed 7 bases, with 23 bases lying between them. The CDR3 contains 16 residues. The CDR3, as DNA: TGTGCCAGTAGTCCTCCCCTGGGTACAGGGCGGAGTGGCTACACCTTC. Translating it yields CASSPPLGTGRSGYTF.

CDR3 coding DNA: TGTGCCAGTAGTCCCTCAACGGGGGGGTTTTGGCAGCCCCAGCATTTT. This translates into CASSPSTGGFWQPQHF. The chain joins TRBV19 to TRBJ1-5, with a tentative D call TRBD1 (5 bases). The V and J ends lost 5 bases and 7 bases respectively, with 21 bases between them. The CDR3 runs 16 residues. Germline V gene data show CDR1 as LNHDA and CDR2 as SQIVND (reference sequence).

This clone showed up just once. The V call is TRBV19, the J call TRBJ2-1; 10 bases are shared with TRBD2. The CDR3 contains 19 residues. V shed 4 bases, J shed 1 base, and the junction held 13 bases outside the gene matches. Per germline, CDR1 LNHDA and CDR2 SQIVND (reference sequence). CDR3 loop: CASSKDLAGALLSYNEQFF. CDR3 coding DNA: TGTGCCAGTAGTAAGGATCTAGCGGGGGCCTTACTTTCCTACAATGAGCAGTTCTTC.

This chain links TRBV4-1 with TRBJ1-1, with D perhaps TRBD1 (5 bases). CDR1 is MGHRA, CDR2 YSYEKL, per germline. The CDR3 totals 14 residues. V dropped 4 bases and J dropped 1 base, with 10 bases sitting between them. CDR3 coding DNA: TGCGCCAGCAGCCCGGCGGGGGGGAACACTGAAGCTTTCTTT. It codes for CASSPAGGNTEAFF.

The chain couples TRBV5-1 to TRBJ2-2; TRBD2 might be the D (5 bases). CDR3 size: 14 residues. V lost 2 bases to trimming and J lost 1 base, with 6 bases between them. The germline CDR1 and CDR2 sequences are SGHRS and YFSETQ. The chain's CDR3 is CASSLRENTGELFF. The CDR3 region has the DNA TGCGCCAGCAGCTTACGGGAGAACACCGGGGAGCTGTTTTTT.

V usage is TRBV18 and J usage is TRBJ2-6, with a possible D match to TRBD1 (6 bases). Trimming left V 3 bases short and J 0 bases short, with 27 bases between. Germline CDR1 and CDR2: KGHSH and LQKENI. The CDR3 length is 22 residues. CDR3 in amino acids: CASSPPATATDRAFSGANVLTF. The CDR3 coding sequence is TGTGCCAGCTCACCTCCCGCTACCGCTACGGACAGAGCCTTCTCTGGGGCCAACGTCCTGACTTTC. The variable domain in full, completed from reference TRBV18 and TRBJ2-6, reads NAGVMQNPRHLVRRRGQEARLRCSPMKGHSHVYWYRQLPEEGLKFMVYLQKENIIDESGMPKERFSAEFPKEGPSILRIQQVVRGDSAAYFCASSPPATATDRAFSGANVLTFGAGSRLTVL.

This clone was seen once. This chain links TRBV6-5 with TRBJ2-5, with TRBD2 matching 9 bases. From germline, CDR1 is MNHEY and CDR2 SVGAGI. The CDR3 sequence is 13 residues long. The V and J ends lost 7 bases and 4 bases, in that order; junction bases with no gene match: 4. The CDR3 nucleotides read TGTGCCAGCACCCGTAGCGGGGGAGAGACCCAGTACTTC. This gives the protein CASTRSGGETQYF.

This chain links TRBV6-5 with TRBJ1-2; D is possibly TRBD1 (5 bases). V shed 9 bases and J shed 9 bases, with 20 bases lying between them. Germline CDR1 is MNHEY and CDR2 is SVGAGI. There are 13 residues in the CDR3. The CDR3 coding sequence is TGTGCCAGTTCGGGGGTAAGGGAGGTTAGCTACACCTTC. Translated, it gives CASSGVREVSYTF.

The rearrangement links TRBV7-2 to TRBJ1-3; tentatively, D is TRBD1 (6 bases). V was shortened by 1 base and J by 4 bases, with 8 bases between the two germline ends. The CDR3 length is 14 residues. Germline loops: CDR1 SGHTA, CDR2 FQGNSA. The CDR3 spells CASSLGQGGNTIYF. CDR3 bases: TGTGCCAGCAGCTTAGGGCAGGGGGGAAACACCATATATTTT.

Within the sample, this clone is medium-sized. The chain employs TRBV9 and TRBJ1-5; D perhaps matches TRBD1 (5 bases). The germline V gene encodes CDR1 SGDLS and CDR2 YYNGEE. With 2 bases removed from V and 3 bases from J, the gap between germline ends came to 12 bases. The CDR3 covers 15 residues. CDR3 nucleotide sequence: TGTGCCAGCAGCGTGGGGCAGGGATACAATCAGCCCCAGCATTTT. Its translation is CASSVGQGYNQPQHF. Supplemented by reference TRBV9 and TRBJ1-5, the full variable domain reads DSGVTQTPKHLITATGQRVTLRCSPRSGDLSVYWYQQSLDQGLQFLIQYYNGEERAKGNILERFSAQQFPDLHSELNLSSLELGDSALYFCASSVGQGYNQPQHFGDGTRLSIL.

The CDR3 is CASSHPWTSGYEQYF. The DNA of the CDR3 is TGTGCCAGCAGCCATCCGTGGACTAGCGGGTACGAGCAGTACTTC. The chain combines TRBV7-9 with TRBJ2-7, with 11 bases identical to TRBD2. The CDR3 has 15 residues. The J segment lost 4 bases and the V segment lost 5 bases, leaving 7 bases of the junction unmatched. The germline V gene encodes CDR1 SEHNR and CDR2 FQNEAQ (reference sequence).

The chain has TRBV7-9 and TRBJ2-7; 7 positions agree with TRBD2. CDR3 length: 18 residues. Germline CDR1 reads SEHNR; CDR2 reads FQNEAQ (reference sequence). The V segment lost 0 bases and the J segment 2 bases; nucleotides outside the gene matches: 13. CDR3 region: CASSLAYGLGLKTYEQYF. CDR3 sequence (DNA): TGTGCCAGCAGCTTAGCGTACGGGCTGGGACTAAAAACCTACGAGCAGTACTTC.

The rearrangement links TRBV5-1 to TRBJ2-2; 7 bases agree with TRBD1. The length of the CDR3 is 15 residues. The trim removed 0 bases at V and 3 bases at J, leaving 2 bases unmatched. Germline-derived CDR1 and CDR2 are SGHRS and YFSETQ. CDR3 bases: TGCGCCAGCAGCTTGGAGGGACAGTACACCGGGGAGCTGTTTTTT. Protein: CASSLEGQYTGELFF.

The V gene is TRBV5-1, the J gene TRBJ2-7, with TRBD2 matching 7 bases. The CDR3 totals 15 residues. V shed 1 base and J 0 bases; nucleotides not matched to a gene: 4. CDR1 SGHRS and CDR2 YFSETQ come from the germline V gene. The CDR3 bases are TGCGCCAGCAGCTTGAGAGCGGGAAGCTCCTACGAGCAGTACTTC. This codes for CASSLRAGSSYEQYF.

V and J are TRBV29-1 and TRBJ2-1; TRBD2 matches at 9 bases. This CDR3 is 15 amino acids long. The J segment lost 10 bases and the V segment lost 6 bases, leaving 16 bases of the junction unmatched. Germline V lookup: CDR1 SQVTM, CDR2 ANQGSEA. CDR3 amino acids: CSVGNPGLARREQFF. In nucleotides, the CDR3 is TGCAGCGTGGGAAACCCGGGACTAGCCCGTAGGGAGCAGTTCTTC.

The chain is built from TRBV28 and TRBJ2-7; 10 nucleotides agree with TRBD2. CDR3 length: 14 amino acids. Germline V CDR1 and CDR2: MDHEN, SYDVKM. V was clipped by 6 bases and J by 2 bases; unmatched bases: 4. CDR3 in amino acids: CASRTGLATYEQYF. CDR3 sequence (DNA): TGTGCCAGCAGGACGGGACTAGCGACCTACGAGCAGTACTTC.

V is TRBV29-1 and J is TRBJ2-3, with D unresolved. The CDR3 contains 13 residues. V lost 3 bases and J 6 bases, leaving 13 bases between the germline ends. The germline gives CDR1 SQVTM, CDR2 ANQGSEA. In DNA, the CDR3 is TGCAGCGTTGACTCGGGTGTAGGCGATACGCAGTATTTT. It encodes CSVDSGVGDTQYF.

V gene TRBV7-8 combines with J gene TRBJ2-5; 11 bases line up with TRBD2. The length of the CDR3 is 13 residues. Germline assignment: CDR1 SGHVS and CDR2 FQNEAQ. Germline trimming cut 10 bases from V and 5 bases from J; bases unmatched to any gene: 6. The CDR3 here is CAIRLAGFETQYF. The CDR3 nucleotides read TGTGCCATAAGACTAGCGGGGTTTGAGACCCAGTACTTC.

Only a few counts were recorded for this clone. Here the CDR3 DNA reads TGTGCCAGCAGCAAATCTGGAACAGGGGTTCGGCAAAATCAGCCCCAGCATTTT. This encodes CASSKSGTGVRQNQPQHF. This chain uses TRBV21-1 with TRBJ1-5; the table's TRBD1 call for D was not verified on the DNA. TRBV21-1 is noted as a pseudogene. CDR3 length equals 18 residues.